By sample share, the clone carrying this T cell receptor (beta chain) is medium-sized. The antigen is undetermined. Live CD3+CD8+TCRalphabeta+ cells were sorted into four subsets by PD-1 and/or TIGIT. Each library started from about 15 ng of total RNA using the QIAseq Immune Repertoire TCR panel. Via MiXCR, TCRdb re-called the reads, giving one row per CDR3 protein. Of around 2,400 distinct CDR3 sequences detected, 7.9% appear once; the ten largest clones hold over 2.5%. The CDR3 is 15 amino acids. CDR1 is SGHAT and CDR2 is FQNNGV in the germline V gene. V was clipped by 1 base and J by 6 bases, with 10 bases between them. These data originate in a study of circulating CD8 cells and anti-PD-1 response in melanoma. Study-level background: Non-responders showed stable or progressive disease; responders showed complete or partial response. Findings of the study overall: Published repertoire comparisons used only baseline and M1 samples. Diversity ranked highest in DNEG and lowest in TIGIT subsets. Previously treated and treatment-naive patients were pooled together.

The origin of this receptor is a human donor with melanoma. J is TRBJ1-6 and V is TRBV11-2; D gene unclear. Sequenced material: CD8+ T cells from PBMCs, taken at baseline or after one month of anti-PD-1 therapy (not recorded which). The CDR3 here is CASSLGPMGNSPLHF. DNA of the CDR3: TGTGCCAGCAGCTTAGGCCCAATGGGTAATTCACCCCTCCACTTT. The variable domain in full, with the rest retrieved from reference TRBV11-2 and TRBJ1-6, is EAGVAQSPRYKIIEKRQSVAFWCNPISGHATLYWYQQILGQGPKLLIQFQNNGVVDDSQLPKDRFSAERLKGVDSTLKIQPAKLEDSAVYLCASSLGPMGNSPLHFGNGTRLTVT.